This T cell receptor (beta chain) is drawn from a study of Ad26.COV2.S vaccination and SARS-CoV-2 variants. Concerning this clone itself: Its specificity is unknown.

Germline V gene sequence: CDR1 SEHNR, CDR2 FQNEAQ (reference sequence). V shed 8 bases and J shed 8 bases, with 15 bases lying between them. This CDR3 is built from 12 residues. Described treatment: approximately 18 received Ad26.COV2.S at low or high dose, single or two shots; a few received placebo; per-sample allocation not given. Samples came from day 63 after the first vaccine or placebo injection. This Boston cohort included adults aged 18-55 years. The data were produced by immunoSEQ multiplex PCR, yet TCRdb's version contains in-frame clones alone and is incomplete. The repertoire holds under 300,000 clones, with about 83% as singletons. General study findings and limits: Total T cell responses, in the TCR breadth and depth analyses, may have been underestimated. Following vaccination, spike-specific CD8+ and CD4+ T cell responses reportedly exhibited substantial breadth. Those who received vaccine or placebo ended up with similar non-spike TCR breadth.

The chain combines TRBV7-9 with TRBJ1-1, with D maybe TRBD1 (6 bases). Sequenced here: peripheral blood, sampled in a trial of Ad26.COV2.S vaccine versus placebo. This TCR derives from a person between 18 and 65 years old who received the Ad26.COV2.S COVID-19 vaccine or a placebo. The CDR3 nucleotides are TGTGCCAGCGGCACAGGGTTGATGGAAGCTTTCTTT. This sequence encodes CASGTGLMEAFF.